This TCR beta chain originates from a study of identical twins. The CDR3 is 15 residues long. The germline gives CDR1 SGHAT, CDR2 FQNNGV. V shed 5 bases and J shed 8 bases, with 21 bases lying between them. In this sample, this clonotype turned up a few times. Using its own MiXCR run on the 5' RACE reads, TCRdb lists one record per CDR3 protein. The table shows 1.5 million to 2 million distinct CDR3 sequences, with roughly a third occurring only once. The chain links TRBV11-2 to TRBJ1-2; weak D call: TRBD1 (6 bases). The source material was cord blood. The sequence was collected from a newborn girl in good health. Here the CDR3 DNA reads TGTGCCAGCAGCCTGAGACAGGAGTTAACTATGGGCTACACCTTC. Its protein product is CASSLRQELTMGYTF.